This T cell receptor (beta chain) was profiled in a study of blood T cell repertoires in COVID-19. Study in general: Sample material is recorded as cDNA or gDNA derived from T cells, B-cell-depleted T cells, or PBMCs.

Germline CDR1 is SGHDN and CDR2 is FVKESK. V lost 2 bases, J lost 0 bases, and 11 bases lay in between. This CDR3 spans 15 amino acids. Repertoires were generated with immunoSEQ multiplex PCR, while TCRdb's copy carries only in-frame clones and drops some. The data show 80,000 to 130,000 clones, with more than 90% seen just once and more than 5.5% held by the top ten. The sample was peripheral blood. The chain uses TRBV14 and TRBJ2-7; D gene unclear. This receptor was obtained from a man aged 65 to 79 with acute or convalescent COVID-19. The CDR3: CASSQMAVSSYEQYF. CDR3 DNA sequence: TGTGCCAGCAGCCAAATGGCCGTCAGCTCCTACGAGCAGTACTTC. The complete variable domain, with remaining parts taken from reference TRBV14 and TRBJ2-7, reads EAGVTQFPSHSVIEKGQTVTLRCDPISGHDNLYWYRRVMGKEIKFLLHFVKESKQDESGMPNNRFLAERTGGTYSTLKVQPAELEDSGVYFCASSQMAVSSYEQYFGPGTRLTVT.